This T cell receptor (beta chain) was documented in a study of tumor-infiltrating lymphocytes in primary liver carcinoma (dated by TCRdb to 2016 to 2017). With regard to the full study: Between late 2015 and early 2016, 5 or 6 patients in China with histopathologically diagnosed primary liver carcinoma had their tumors surgically resected. Reproducibility between technical replicate repertoires was high, with correlation coefficients above 0.98 and mean shared-clone rates roughly 0.87. The five patients had tumors staged T1-T3 N0M0, with maximum diameters ranging from about 4 to 11 cm. TCRbeta repertoire sequencing covered about 35 specimens from 5 patients: about 25 tumor regions, 5 adjacent noncancerous liver tissues and 5 peripheral blood samples. Samples yielded roughly 3.5 to 8 million productive TCRbeta reads; read depth did not differ significantly between tissue types. Hepatocellular carcinoma (four) or combined HCC and intrahepatic cholangiocarcinoma (one) was present in the five patients, who were three men and two women aged 30 to 69 years. TCRbeta repertoire sequencing, expression microarrays and whole-exome sequencing were combined in the study across five regions of each liver tumor, with adjacent normal tissue and blood also included. Study-wide conclusions, independent of this receptor: The study included only a few patients, and the authors note findings should be validated in a larger study. Repertoire overlap was found to be higher between tumor regions (mean around 35%) than between tumor-adjacent (around 17%) or tumor-blood (around 15%) pairs, consistent with antigen-driven expansion. Because sequencing covered only the TCR beta chain and unpaired alpha chains were not captured, true repertoire diversity is likely underestimated. Bulk unsorted samples precluded comparing CD4+ and CD8+ T cell repertoires. The top 250 clones accounted for a significantly greater share of the repertoire in tumors than in blood (p = 0.039).

Blood RNA was extracted from unsorted whole blood using TRIzol reagent, and germline DNA was obtained with the DNeasy Blood & Tissue kit. At the time of sampling, the patients were treatment-naive and had chronic HBV infection. Approximately 4.1 milliliters of peripheral blood were collected into K2EDTA tubes before surgery. TCRbeta-specific cDNA was reverse-transcribed from about 520 ng total RNA using a constant-region primer and ProtoScript II reverse transcriptase. Three nested multiplex PCR rounds, following a slightly modified ARM-PCR procedure, were used to build the TCRbeta libraries. The first two PCR rounds used multiplex TRBV1-TRBV30 forward primers with a Cbeta reverse primer, each for about 10 cycles. Sample barcodes and Illumina adapters were added in a final 25-cycle PCR using Deep VentR polymerase. Before sequencing, amplicons of 200-500 bp were purified from gel using a QIAquick gel extraction kit. An Illumina HiSeq 2500 was used to sequence the TCRbeta amplicons, generating 250-bp paired-end reads. The source study handled its data this way. Quality trimming of reads was performed with Trimmomatic v0.33, and paired reads were merged with FLASH v1.2.11 so that full CDR3 sequences could be recovered. V, D and J germline segments were assigned to the rearranged TCRbeta sequences by MiGEC v1.2.1b. Clonotype statistics and Shannon-Wiener diversity indices were computed with VDJtools v1.0.0. Except for diversity analysis, only the 250 most abundant clonotypes of each sample were used in subsequent analyses to reduce sampling bias. TCRdb reanalyzed the raw reads on its own, using fastp at Q25 for trimming and MiXCR for clone calling, and kept in-frame beta chains. Records with the same CDR3 protein are collapsed into one entry carrying the most frequent genes and DNA. The V and J calls were determined by TCRdb, not by the authors. The sample profile shows about 180,000 distinct CDR3 sequences; roughly 60% of them were found once. Jointly, the top ten make up 65% to 80% of the sample.

V lost 6 bases and J lost 2 bases, and the count of bases not matched to a germline gene is 6. The CDR3 has 15 amino acids, counting the end cysteine and phenylalanine. The CDR3 DNA has 45 bases and is translated from base 1. The germline V gene yields ENHRY for CDR1 and SYGVKD for CDR2. This clonotype was seen a few times. No cognate antigen has been identified for it. No qualities accompany the bases; no much larger clone lies one base away. The chain uses TRBV10-3 and TRBJ2-1, with 8 bases in between that match TRBD1. The TCR was taken from a man aged 35 to 55 with primary liver carcinoma and hepatitis B virus infection. Sequenced input: peripheral blood. The CDR3 reads as follows: CAIRDRDKTYNEQFF. The DNA is as follows: TGTGCCATCAGGGACAGGGACAAAACCTACAATGAGCAGTTCTTC.